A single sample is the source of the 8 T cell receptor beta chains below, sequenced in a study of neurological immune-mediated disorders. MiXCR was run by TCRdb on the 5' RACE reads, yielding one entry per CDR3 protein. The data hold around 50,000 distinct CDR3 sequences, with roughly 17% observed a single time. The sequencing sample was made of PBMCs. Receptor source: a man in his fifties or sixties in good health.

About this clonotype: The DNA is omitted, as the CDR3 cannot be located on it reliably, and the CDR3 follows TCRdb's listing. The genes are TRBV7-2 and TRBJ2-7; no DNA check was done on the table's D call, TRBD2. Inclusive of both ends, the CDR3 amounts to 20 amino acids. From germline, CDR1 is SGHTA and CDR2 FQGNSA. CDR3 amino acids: CASSFYICSARGLAGDYQYF.

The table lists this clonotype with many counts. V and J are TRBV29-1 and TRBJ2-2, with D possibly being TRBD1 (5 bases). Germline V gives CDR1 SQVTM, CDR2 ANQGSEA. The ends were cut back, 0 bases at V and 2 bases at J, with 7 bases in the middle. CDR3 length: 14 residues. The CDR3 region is CSVEDRANTGELFF. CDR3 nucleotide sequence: TGCAGCGTTGAAGACAGGGCTAACACCGGGGAGCTGTTTTTT.

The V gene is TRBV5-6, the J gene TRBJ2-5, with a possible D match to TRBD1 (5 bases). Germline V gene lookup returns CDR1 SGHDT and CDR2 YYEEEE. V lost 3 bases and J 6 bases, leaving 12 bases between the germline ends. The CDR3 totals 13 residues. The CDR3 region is CASSSRVGKTQYF. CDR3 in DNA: TGTGCCAGCAGCTCCAGGGTGGGGAAGACCCAGTACTTC. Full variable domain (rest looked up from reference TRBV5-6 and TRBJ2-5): DAGVTQSPTHLIKTRGQQVTLRCSPKSGHDTVSWYQQALGQGPQFIFQYYEEEERQRGNFPDRFSGHQFPNYSSELNVNALLLGDSALYLCASSSRVGKTQYFGPGTRLLVL.

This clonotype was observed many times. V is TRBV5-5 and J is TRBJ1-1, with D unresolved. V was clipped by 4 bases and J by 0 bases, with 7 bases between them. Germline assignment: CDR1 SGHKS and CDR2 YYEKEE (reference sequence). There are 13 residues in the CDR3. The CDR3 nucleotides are TGTGCCAGCAGCCCGCTTATGAACACTGAAGCTTTCTTT. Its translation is CASSPLMNTEAFF.

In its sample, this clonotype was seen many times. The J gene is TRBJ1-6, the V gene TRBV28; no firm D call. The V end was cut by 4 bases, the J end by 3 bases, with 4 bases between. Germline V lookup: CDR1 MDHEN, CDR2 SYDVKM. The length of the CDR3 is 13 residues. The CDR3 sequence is CASSSDYNSPLHF. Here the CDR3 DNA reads TGTGCCAGCAGTTCCGACTATAATTCACCCCTCCACTTT.

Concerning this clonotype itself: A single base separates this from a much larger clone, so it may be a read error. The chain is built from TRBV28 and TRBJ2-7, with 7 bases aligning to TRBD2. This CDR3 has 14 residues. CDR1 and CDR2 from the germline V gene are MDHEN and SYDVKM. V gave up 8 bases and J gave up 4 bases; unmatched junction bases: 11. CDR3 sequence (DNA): TGTGCCAGCTTTGGGGAGGGAGGGGTTTACGAGCAGTACTTC. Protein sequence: CASFGEGGVYEQYF. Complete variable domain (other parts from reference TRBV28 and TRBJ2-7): DVKVTQSSRYLVKRTGEKVFLECVQDMDHENMFWYRQDPGLGLRLIYFSYDVKMKEKGDIPEGYSVSREKKERFSLILESASTNQTSMYLCASFGEGGVYEQYFGPGTRLTVT.

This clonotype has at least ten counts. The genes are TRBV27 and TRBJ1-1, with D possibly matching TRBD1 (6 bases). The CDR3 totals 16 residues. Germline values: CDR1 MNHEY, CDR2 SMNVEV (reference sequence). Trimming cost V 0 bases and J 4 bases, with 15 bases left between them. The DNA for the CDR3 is TGTGCCAGCAGTTTATCGACACGTTTAGGGGGCACTGAAGCTTTCTTT. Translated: CASSLSTRLGGTEAFF.

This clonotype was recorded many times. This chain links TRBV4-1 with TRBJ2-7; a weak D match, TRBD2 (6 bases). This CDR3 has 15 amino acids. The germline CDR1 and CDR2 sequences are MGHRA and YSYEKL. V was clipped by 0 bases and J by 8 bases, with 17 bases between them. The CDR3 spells CASSQEGGGGGKQYF. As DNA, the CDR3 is TGCGCCAGCAGCCAAGAGGGGGGAGGTGGAGGAAAGCAGTACTTC.